Below are 18 T cell receptor beta chains sequenced from a single sample in a study of T cell clones after liver transplantation. Profiling relied on immunoSEQ multiplex PCR, and the TCRdb table lists in-frame clones only, not all of them. The table lists approximately 71,000 clones, about 92% of them singletons, with 0.8% to 1% in the top ten. The sequenced sample was CD4+ T cells from blood, obtained roughly 25 months after liver transplant. The receptors originated from a human patient who received a liver transplant. Some T cells here may be from the graft donor.

The CDR3, as DNA: TGCAGCGTTGAAGCTGAGACAGGGGGCTTCTACGAGCAGTACTTC. It specifies CSVEAETGGFYEQYF. The V call is TRBV29-1, the J call TRBJ2-7; 10 nucleotides align to TRBD1. The germline CDR1 and CDR2 sequences are SQVTM and ANQGSEA. Trimming removed 1 base from V and 3 bases from J; junction bases left unmatched: 6. This CDR3 has 15 amino acids.

For this clone: Other DNA sequences in this specimen translate into the identical CDR3. The V and J genes are TRBV6-5 and TRBJ2-7, with 7 bases lining up with TRBD1. The CDR3 sequence is 14 residues long. In germline, CDR1 is MNHEY, CDR2 SVGAGI. The ends lost 6 bases at V and 3 bases at J; junction bases unmatched: 8. CDR3 amino acids: CASSPGTAGYEQYF. CDR3 DNA sequence: TGTGCCAGCAGCCCCGGGACAGCAGGCTACGAGCAGTACTTC.

This chain connects TRBV7-9 to TRBJ2-5; 7 bases are shared with TRBD2. There are 14 residues in the CDR3. CDR1 and CDR2 (germline): SEHNR, FQNEAQ (reference sequence). With V trimmed by 5 bases and J by 2 bases, 5 bases remained unmatched. The CDR3 is CASSRSGKQETQYF. CDR3 coding DNA: TGTGCCAGCAGCCGCAGCGGGAAACAAGAGACCCAGTACTTC.

The genes are TRBV11-3 and TRBJ2-5; 9 nucleotides align to TRBD2. The CDR3 has 11 amino acids. Losses at the gene ends were 6 bases for V and 9 bases for J; bases not matched to a gene: 2. Germline values: CDR1 SGHNT, CDR2 YENEEA. Written as DNA, the CDR3 is TGTGCCAGCAGAGCGGGGGGTGCCCAGTACTTC. Encoded protein: CASRAGGAQYF.

There are a few counts of this clone. This chain links TRBV18 with TRBJ2-7; D ambiguous. Germline V lookup: CDR1 KGHSH, CDR2 LQKENI. The V gene lost 3 bases and the J gene lost 5 bases, with 11 bases spanning the gap. The CDR3 spans 13 residues. The CDR3: CASSPRASHEQYF. Written as DNA, the CDR3 is TGTGCCAGCTCACCCCGGGCATCCCACGAGCAGTACTTC.

The chain employs TRBV11-3 and TRBJ2-3; TRBD2 aligns across 11 bases. The CDR3 sequence is 14 residues long. V shed 8 bases, J shed 6 bases, and the junction held 7 bases outside the gene matches. The germline V gene has CDR1 SGHNT and CDR2 YENEEA. CDR3 DNA sequence: TGTGCCAGCCAACTGACTAGCGGGATGGATACGCAGTATTTT. Its protein is CASQLTSGMDTQYF.

This clone has just one count. V gene TRBV5-1 combines with J gene TRBJ2-5; D is uncertain. Germline V gene lookup returns CDR1 SGHRS and CDR2 YFSETQ. Trimming pared 0 bases from V and 1 base from J, leaving 7 bases between. This CDR3 has 14 residues. The DNA of the CDR3 is TGCGCCAGCAGCTTGGCGGCTATCCAAGAGACCCAGTACTTC. Protein sequence: CASSLAAIQETQYF.

The V call is TRBV5-1, the J call TRBJ2-2; a weak D match, TRBD1 (5 bases). The CDR3 contains 17 residues. Germline CDR1 and CDR2: SGHRS and YFSETQ. The V end was cut by 4 bases, the J end by 0 bases, with 16 bases between. CDR3 in amino acids: CASSIYSGHPNTGELFF. The CDR3 DNA is TGCGCCAGCAGCATCTACTCAGGACATCCGAACACCGGGGAGCTGTTTTTT. Supplemented by reference TRBV5-1 and TRBJ2-2, the full variable domain reads KAGVTQTPRYLIKTRGQQVTLSCSPISGHRSVSWYQQTPGQGLQFLFEYFSETQRNKGNFPGRFSGRQFSNSRSEMNVSTLELGDSALYLCASSIYSGHPNTGELFFGEGSRLTVL.

V usage is TRBV5-1 and J usage is TRBJ1-1; D unclear. V lost 0 bases, J lost 0 bases, and 12 bases lay in between. This CDR3 has 16 amino acids. The V gene's germline CDR1 is SGHRS and CDR2 YFSETQ. In DNA, the CDR3 is TGCGCCAGCAGCTTGGGAAGTTCGGGGTTGAACACTGAAGCTTTCTTT. This codes for CASSLGSSGLNTEAFF.

The chain is built from TRBV7-8 and TRBJ2-6, with unresolved D. Trimming left V 5 bases short and J 11 bases short, with 7 bases between. CDR1 is SGHVS and CDR2 is FQNEAQ in the germline V gene. This CDR3 has 11 amino acids. In DNA form, the CDR3 reads TGTGCCAGCAGCCCATCTCACGTCCTGACTTTC. It encodes CASSPSHVLTF.

The CDR3 sequence: CASSLVGQRNEKLFF. The CDR3, as DNA: TGTGCCAGCAGCTTGGTGGGACAGCGGAATGAAAAACTGTTTTTT. This sequence joins TRBV5-4 and TRBJ1-4; TRBD1 matches 7 bases. In germline, CDR1 is SGHNT, CDR2 YYREEE (reference sequence). CDR3 length: 15 residues. Germline trimming cut 0 bases from V and 5 bases from J; bases unmatched to any gene: 4.

The V call is TRBV10-3, the J call TRBJ2-1; TRBD2 matches at 9 bases. The germline V gene has CDR1 ENHRY and CDR2 SYGVKD. The V gene end was trimmed by 6 bases and the J gene end by 6 bases; junction bases not matched to a gene: 3. The CDR3 runs 13 residues. CDR3 coding DNA: TGTGCCATCAGCGTGGGACTAGCCAATGAGCAGTTCTTC. This translates into CAISVGLANEQFF.

The V and J genes are TRBV15 and TRBJ2-3; TRBD1 matches 8 bases. Germline CDR1 is LNHNV and CDR2 is YYDKDF (reference sequence). This CDR3 is 15 amino acids long. With 5 bases clipped from V and 2 bases from J, the junction kept 6 bases outside the gene matches. DNA of the CDR3: TGTGCCACCAGCCCCGCGACAGGGGCCACAGATACGCAGTATTTT. Protein product: CATSPATGATDTQYF.

This chain connects TRBV16 to TRBJ1-1, with a tentative D call TRBD1 (5 bases). The germline V and J ends were trimmed by 2 bases and 4 bases, with 11 bases remaining between them. The CDR3 is 14 residues long. CDR1 KGHSY and CDR2 FQNENV come from the germline V gene. The CDR3 DNA reads as TGTGCCAGCAGCCAAGCAGGGTGGGCCACTGAAGCTTTCTTT. Translated, it gives CASSQAGWATEAFF.

This chain links TRBV7-2 with TRBJ2-7, with a tentative D call TRBD2 (5 bases). This CDR3 region has 12 residues. The germline gives CDR1 SGHTA, CDR2 FQGNSA. Trimming cost V 3 bases and J 6 bases, with 9 bases left between them. The CDR3 region has the DNA TGTGCCAGCAGCTTGGGAGCTGCCGAGCAGTACTTC. Translated: CASSLGAAEQYF.

V is TRBV7-8 and J is TRBJ2-2; 8 nucleotides match TRBD2. This CDR3 is built from 16 residues. Germline loops: CDR1 SGHVS, CDR2 FQNEAQ. Unmatched junction bases numbered 8, after V lost 5 bases and J lost 3 bases. The CDR3 nucleotides read TGTGCCAGCAGCGAGCGGACTAGCAGCGACACCGGGGAGCTGTTTTTT. Translated: CASSERTSSDTGELFF.

The J gene is TRBJ1-2, the V gene TRBV19; D gene uncertain. Germline assignment: CDR1 LNHDA and CDR2 SQIVND (reference sequence). Trimming cost V 4 bases and J 5 bases, with 8 bases left between them. This CDR3 contains 12 residues. DNA for the CDR3: TGTGCCAGTAGTACCGGTGGTTATGGCTACACCTTC. It translates to CASSTGGYGYTF.

This clone came up once. The chain joins TRBV12-5 to TRBJ1-2; 7 bases align to TRBD1. The CDR3 length is 14 residues. V gave up 2 bases and J gave up 9 bases; unmatched junction bases: 9. The germline V gene encodes CDR1 LGHNT and CDR2 FRNRAP. For the CDR3, the DNA is TGTGCTAGTGGTTTGTTCGGACAGGTGGCACGCTACACCTTC. It translates to CASGLFGQVARYTF.